This is a list of T cell receptor beta chains from one sample in a study of cytomegalovirus exposure and HLA in healthy donors. Here immunoSEQ multiplex PCR was the method, and the copy in TCRdb shows in-frame clones only, minus some. The table records about 200,000 clones, 82% of them present only once. Sequences were obtained from PBMCs. Every receptor here comes from a woman aged 35 to 49 in good health and CMV-seronegative. Both conserved end residues are part of each CDR3. The order of the fields is clone size, V gene, D gene, J gene, CDR3 protein, CDR3 DNA. D genes are given only for firm matches. Size is omitted from some rows. Given values are once, few, many or a class for expanded clones.

clone_size: NA; v_call: TRBV5-5; d_call: TRBD1; j_call: TRBJ2-7; cdr3_aa: CASSLVTGGQYEQYF; cdr3_nt: TGTGCCAGCAGCTTGGTGACAGGGGGCCAGTACGAGCAGTACTTC
clone_size: once; v_call: TRBV5-8; d_call: NA; j_call: TRBJ2-7; cdr3_aa: CASSFFSEDEQYF; cdr3_nt: TGTGCCAGCAGCTTCTTCTCGGAGGACGAGCAGTACTTC
clone_size: NA; v_call: TRBV7-2; d_call: TRBD2; j_call: TRBJ2-4; cdr3_aa: CASSLTSGSSKNIQYF; cdr3_nt: TGTGCCAGCAGCCTGACTAGCGGGAGCTCCAAAAACATTCAGTACTTC
clone_size: NA; v_call: TRBV5-1; d_call: NA; j_call: TRBJ1-2; cdr3_aa: CASSSAPGTIYGYTF; cdr3_nt: TGCGCCAGCAGCTCCGCACCAGGGACAATCTATGGCTACACCTTC
clone_size: NA; v_call: TRBV10-2; d_call: NA; j_call: TRBJ2-2; cdr3_aa: CASSELTNTGELFF; cdr3_nt: TGCGCCAGCAGTGAATTGACAAATACCGGGGAGCTGTTTTTT
clone_size: NA; v_call: TRBV7-9; d_call: NA; j_call: TRBJ2-1; cdr3_aa: CASSFSRRYNEQFF; cdr3_nt: TGTGCCAGCAGCTTTTCAAGGCGGTACAATGAGCAGTTCTTC
clone_size: once; v_call: TRBV7-3; d_call: TRBD1; j_call: TRBJ2-7; cdr3_aa: CASSLGQGSSEQYF; cdr3_nt: TGTGCCAGCAGCTTGGGACAGGGGTCCTCCGAGCAGTACTTC
clone_size: NA; v_call: TRBV2; d_call: NA; j_call: TRBJ2-7; cdr3_aa: CASSRDSSKGQYF; cdr3_nt: TGTGCCAGCAGTCGGGACTCATCGAAGGGGCAGTACTTC
clone_size: NA; v_call: TRBV5-1; d_call: NA; j_call: TRBJ1-4; cdr3_aa: CASSPRVAGRVGEKLFF; cdr3_nt: TGCGCCAGCAGCCCGAGGGTTGCGGGGAGAGTAGGTGAAAAACTGTTTTTT
clone_size: NA; v_call: TRBV4-2; d_call: NA; j_call: TRBJ1-1; cdr3_aa: CASSQVRVQGDEAFF; cdr3_nt: TGTGCCAGCAGCCAAGTGCGTGTCCAGGGCGATGAAGCTTTCTTT
clone_size: few; v_call: TRBV18; d_call: NA; j_call: TRBJ2-1; cdr3_aa: CASSLLNLVGDEQFF; cdr3_nt: TGTGCCAGCTCACTGCTTAACTTGGTCGGTGATGAGCAGTTCTTC
clone_size: NA; v_call: TRBV4-2; d_call: TRBD1; j_call: TRBJ1-4; cdr3_aa: CASSPGTGGIVEKLFF; cdr3_nt: TGTGCCAGCAGCCCTGGAACAGGGGGCATAGTTGAAAAACTGTTTTTT
clone_size: NA; v_call: TRBV5-4; d_call: NA; j_call: TRBJ2-7; cdr3_aa: CASSMDHSYEQYF; cdr3_nt: TGTGCCAGCAGCATGGACCACTCCTACGAGCAGTACTTC
clone_size: NA; v_call: TRBV18; d_call: NA; j_call: TRBJ2-4; cdr3_aa: CASSPGQEGIQYF; cdr3_nt: TGTGCCAGCTCACCTGGCCAGGAAGGCATTCAGTACTTC
clone_size: once; v_call: TRBV2; d_call: NA; j_call: TRBJ2-3; cdr3_aa: CASRETSQRTDTQYF; cdr3_nt: TGTGCCAGCAGGGAGACTAGTCAGAGAACAGATACGCAGTATTTT
clone_size: few; v_call: TRBV7-9; d_call: NA; j_call: TRBJ2-7; cdr3_aa: CASSLVLGRVDEQYF; cdr3_nt: TGTGCCAGCAGCTTAGTTTTGGGCAGGGTAGACGAGCAGTACTTC
clone_size: NA; v_call: TRBV30; d_call: NA; j_call: TRBJ1-1; cdr3_aa: CAWGPDTEAFF; cdr3_nt: TGTGCCTGGGGGCCAGACACTGAAGCTTTCTTT
clone_size: NA; v_call: TRBV19; d_call: NA; j_call: TRBJ2-3; cdr3_aa: CASNFWGGSTDTQYF; cdr3_nt: TGTGCCAGTAACTTTTGGGGCGGTAGCACAGATACGCAGTATTTT
clone_size: NA; v_call: TRBV6-4; d_call: TRBD1; j_call: TRBJ1-1; cdr3_aa: CASRAGTANTEAFF; cdr3_nt: TGTGCCAGCAGAGCCGGGACAGCCAACACTGAAGCTTTCTTT
clone_size: NA; v_call: TRBV6-5; d_call: TRBD1; j_call: TRBJ2-7; cdr3_aa: CATRLRDRGPYEQYF; cdr3_nt: TGTGCCACTCGCCTGCGGGACAGGGGGCCCTACGAGCAGTACTTC
clone_size: NA; v_call: TRBV11-3; d_call: TRBD2; j_call: TRBJ2-5; cdr3_aa: CASSLGELAGVTETQYF; cdr3_nt: TGTGCCAGCAGCTTAGGCGAACTAGCGGGAGTTACAGAGACCCAGTACTTC
clone_size: NA; v_call: TRBV7-8; d_call: NA; j_call: TRBJ2-6; cdr3_aa: CASSLELSSGANVLTF; cdr3_nt: TGTGCCAGCAGCTTAGAACTTTCCTCTGGGGCCAACGTCCTGACTTTC
clone_size: NA; v_call: TRBV9; d_call: TRBD2; j_call: TRBJ2-4; cdr3_aa: CASSSGGIGKNIQYF; cdr3_nt: TGTGCCAGCAGCTCGGGGGGGATTGGCAAAAACATTCAGTACTTC
clone_size: NA; v_call: TRBV7-2; d_call: TRBD2; j_call: TRBJ2-1; cdr3_aa: CASTKGAGVREQFF; cdr3_nt: TGTGCCAGCACCAAGGGAGCGGGAGTCAGGGAGCAGTTCTTC
clone_size: few; v_call: TRBV5-1; d_call: NA; j_call: TRBJ2-5; cdr3_aa: CASSFPGSGETQYF; cdr3_nt: TGCGCCAGCAGCTTCCCCGGGAGTGGAGAGACCCAGTACTTC
clone_size: NA; v_call: TRBV11-2; d_call: NA; j_call: TRBJ1-3; cdr3_aa: CASSLEYGGNSGNTIYF; cdr3_nt: TGTGCCAGCAGCTTAGAGTATGGGGGGAACTCTGGAAACACCATATATTTT
clone_size: NA; v_call: TRBV28; d_call: NA; j_call: TRBJ2-3; cdr3_aa: CASRRNWGPQDTQYF; cdr3_nt: TGTGCCAGCAGGCGAAATTGGGGCCCTCAAGATACGCAGTATTTT
clone_size: NA; v_call: TRBV7-9; d_call: NA; j_call: TRBJ1-1; cdr3_aa: CASSKQGNTEAFF; cdr3_nt: TGTGCCAGCAGCAAACAGGGGAACACTGAAGCTTTCTTT
clone_size: NA; v_call: TRBV7-9; d_call: TRBD2; j_call: TRBJ2-3; cdr3_aa: CATLAATDTQYF; cdr3_nt: TGTGCCACCCTAGCGGCTACAGATACGCAGTATTTT
clone_size: NA; v_call: TRBV10-3; d_call: TRBD2; j_call: TRBJ2-5; cdr3_aa: CAISPGLAEEETQYF; cdr3_nt: TGTGCCATCAGCCCAGGACTAGCGGAAGAAGAGACCCAGTACTTC
clone_size: NA; v_call: TRBV2; d_call: TRBD2; j_call: TRBJ2-7; cdr3_aa: CASRVAGGGYEQYF; cdr3_nt: TGTGCCAGCAGAGTAGCGGGAGGGGGCTACGAGCAGTACTTC